This TCR beta chain was captured by sequencing in a study of spatial heterogeneity in lung cancer. Overall study context: Compared with alpha-chain sequences, beta-chain sequences were consistently detected in greater numbers.

To note about this clonotype: This beta chain was picked up by a library intended for alpha chains and is off target, so its count carries little meaning.

Documented time point: sample taken at primary tumor resection. Whole RNA, isolated from tumor, nontumor lung or frozen PBMC, was sequenced without prior sorting. Donation came from around 77 patients with untreated early-stage non-small cell lung cancer. From germline, CDR1 is SEHNR and CDR2 FQNEAQ (reference sequence). The CDR3 loop spans 11 amino acids. V lost 5 bases, J lost 7 bases, and 8 bases lay in between. A unique molecular identifier was carried by every single TCR cDNA molecule. TCRdb re-called the 5' RACE reads through MiXCR, storing one row per CDR3 protein. The table includes approximately 12,000 distinct CDR3 sequences, 5.5% to 7.5% detected once.

The chain combines TRBV7-9 with TRBJ2-5, with D possibly being TRBD1 (5 bases). Source: normal lung tissue next to the tumor, taken at surgery. This sequence originates from a male donor with early-stage non-small cell lung cancer. The CDR3 coding sequence is TGTGCCAGCAGCCCCCAGGGGACCCAGTACTTC. This sequence encodes CASSPQGTQYF.